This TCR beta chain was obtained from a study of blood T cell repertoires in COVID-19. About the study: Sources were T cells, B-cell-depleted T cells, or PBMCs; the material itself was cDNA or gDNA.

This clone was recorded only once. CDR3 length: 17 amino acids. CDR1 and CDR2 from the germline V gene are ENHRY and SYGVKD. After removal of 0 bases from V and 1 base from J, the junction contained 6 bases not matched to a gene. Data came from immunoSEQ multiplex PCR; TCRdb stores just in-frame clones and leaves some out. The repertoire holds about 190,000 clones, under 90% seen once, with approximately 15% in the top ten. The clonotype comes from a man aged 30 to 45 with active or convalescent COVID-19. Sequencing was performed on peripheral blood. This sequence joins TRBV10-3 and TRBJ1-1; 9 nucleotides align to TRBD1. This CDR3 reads CAISESLGTGRNTEAFF. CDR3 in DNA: TGTGCCATCAGTGAGTCATTGGGGACAGGGCGGAACACTGAAGCTTTCTTT.